Sequencing of this T cell receptor beta chain was carried out in a study of T-cell memory formation after mild COVID-19. Study-wide context: The two donors had largely donor-specific TCR clusters. Study-wide points: Contracting clones localized mainly to CM and EM when CD4+ and mainly to EMRA when CD8+. Some clones that responded were present in memory (sampled pre-infection), which suggests cross-reactive memory joined.

For this clonotype: Its antigen remains unidentified.

Trimming cost V 0 bases and J 2 bases; bases outside gene matches: 3. The CDR3 runs to 15 residues. Per germline, CDR1 GTSNPN and CDR2 SVGIG (reference sequence). 5'RACE, which relied on constant-segment primers, yielded TCR alpha and TCR beta cDNA libraries carrying sample barcodes and UMIs. TCRdb reprocessed the 5' RACE reads via MiXCR and lists one record per CDR3 protein. Of fewer than 550,000 distinct CDR3 sequences listed, 15% to 20% were seen once; the top ten hold about 8.1%. The chain links TRBV30 to TRBJ2-2; TRBD1 aligns across 7 bases. The source material was PBMCs or a T cell subset sorted from them (not recorded which). The TCR comes from an adult woman who had mild COVID-19 (a few samples of this study predate the infection). Cell type and time point are not known. The CDR3 sequence: CAWSVGDRNTGELFF. The DNA for the CDR3 is TGTGCCTGGAGTGTAGGGGACAGAAACACCGGGGAGCTGTTTTTT.